The 8 T cell receptor beta chains below were found in one sample sequenced in a study of control samples from healthy donors and cancer patients. Here immunoSEQ multiplex PCR was the method, and the copy in TCRdb shows in-frame clones only, minus some. The repertoire holds some 65,000 clones, with roughly 84% as singletons. Sequenced material: PBMCs. Source of these receptors: a woman aged 45 to 65 with lung cancer.

The CDR3 sequence: CATISGQGVYQPQHF. The CDR3 bases are TGTGCCACAATTTCGGGACAGGGGGTTTATCAGCCCCAGCATTTT. The chain carries TRBV28 and TRBJ1-5, with TRBD1 matching over 11 bases. CDR3 length: 15 amino acids. From germline, CDR1 is MDHEN and CDR2 SYDVKM. V trimming: 10 bases; J trimming: 5 bases; junction bases outside the gene matches: 10.

This sequence joins TRBV20-1 and TRBJ2-7; D not resolved. V lost 3 bases and J lost 6, with 9 bases in between. The CDR3 has 11 residues. Per the germline V gene, CDR1 is DFQATT and CDR2 is SNEGSKA (reference sequence). The CDR3 sequence: CSASRAPEQYF. For the CDR3, the DNA is TGCAGTGCTAGTAGGGCGCCCGAGCAGTACTTC.

Notes on this clone: A junction boundary mismatches the germline segment, possibly from a read error. The chain joins TRBV20-1 to TRBJ1-1; no clear D gene. The CDR3 is 10 residues long. Germline CDR1 and CDR2: DFQATT and SNEGSKA (reference sequence). This CDR3 is CSALGTAAFF. CDR3 DNA: TGCAGTGCCCTAGGCACTGCAGCTTTCTTT.

The rearrangement uses TRBV10-3 and TRBJ2-5; the D gene could be TRBD1 or TRBD2 (5 bases each). The CDR3 runs 13 residues. V was cut by 6 bases and J by 4 bases, with 12 bases left in between. Germline V gene data show CDR1 as ENHRY and CDR2 as SYGVKD. CDR3 coding DNA: TGTGCCATCAGGGACCCGAGGGGAGAGACCCAGTACTTC. It yields the protein CAIRDPRGETQYF.

The chain joins TRBV6-5 to TRBJ1-1; no reliable D call. Trimming shortened V by 5 bases and J by 7 bases, and 14 bases separated the two germline ends. Germline V lookup: CDR1 MNHEY, CDR2 SVGAGI. CDR3 length: 13 amino acids. CDR3 sequence: CASSPWAGGEAFF. The CDR3 region has the DNA TGTGCCAGCAGTCCCTGGGCAGGTGGTGAAGCTTTCTTT.

The CDR3 sequence is CASSLSVQGDTEAFF. CDR3 in DNA: TGCGCCAGCAGCTTGTCCGTACAGGGGGACACTGAAGCTTTCTTT. This rearrangement joins TRBV5-1 to TRBJ1-1; 8 bases agree with TRBD1. V shed 1 base, J shed 3 bases, and the junction held 5 bases outside the gene matches. In germline, CDR1 is SGHRS, CDR2 YFSETQ. The CDR3 covers 15 residues. The variable domain in full, completed from reference TRBV5-1 and TRBJ1-1, reads KAGVTQTPRYLIKTRGQQVTLSCSPISGHRSVSWYQQTPGQGLQFLFEYFSETQRNKGNFPGRFSGRQFSNSRSEMNVSTLELGDSALYLCASSLSVQGDTEAFFGQGTRLTVV.

The gene calls are TRBV19 and TRBJ1-2; D is possibly TRBD1 (5 bases). The germline gives CDR1 LNHDA, CDR2 SQIVND (reference sequence). Trimming cost V 5 bases and J 0 bases, with 7 bases left between them. The CDR3 loop spans 13 amino acids. As DNA, the CDR3 is TGTGCCAGTAGTTTCAGGGCTAACTATGGCTACACCTTC. This translates into CASSFRANYGYTF.

V is TRBV5-6 and J is TRBJ2-7; D not certain. Per germline, CDR1 SGHDT and CDR2 YYEEEE. The CDR3 loop spans 14 amino acids. Trimming took off 4 bases at V and 2 bases at J, with 13 bases between the two ends. This chain's CDR3 is CASSRSMQAYEQYF. In nucleotides, the CDR3 is TGTGCCAGCAGCCGGAGTATGCAGGCCTACGAGCAGTACTTC.